This passage covers 17 T cell receptor beta chains from one sample sequenced in a study of chronic HIV infection and antiretroviral therapy. Via MiXCR, TCRdb re-called the 5' RACE reads, giving one row per CDR3 protein. Of 39,000 or so distinct CDR3 sequences listed, more than 8% are singletons. Sample: peripheral blood. The receptor source for this set is an adult who had HIV and had not received antiretroviral therapy, or was an uninfected healthy control (not recorded which).

This clonotype was recorded a few times. The rearrangement uses TRBV30 and TRBJ1-1; D possibly corresponds to TRBD1 (6 bases). The V end lost 4 bases, the J end lost 0 bases, and 12 bases lay between the germline ends. This CDR3 has 14 amino acids. Germline CDR1 reads GTSNPN; CDR2 reads SVGIG (reference sequence). The DNA of the CDR3 is TGTGCCTGGATGAACAGGGCGATGAACACTGAAGCTTTCTTT. Protein: CAWMNRAMNTEAFF.

The chain couples TRBV24-1 to TRBJ2-3, with D possibly matching TRBD2 (6 bases). V was shortened by 1 base and J by 2 bases, with 9 bases between the two germline ends. Germline V gene sequence: CDR1 KGHDR, CDR2 SFDVKD. This CDR3 is built from 15 residues. DNA of the CDR3: TGTGCCACCAGTGATTTTGGGACTCACACAGATACGCAGTATTTT. It translates to CATSDFGTHTDTQYF.

This clonotype was observed many times. The chain carries TRBV27 and TRBJ1-2, with TRBD1 as a possible D gene (5 bases). From germline, CDR1 is MNHEY and CDR2 SMNVEV (reference sequence). The CDR3 is made up of 15 amino acids. Trimming took 3 bases from V and 5 from J, leaving 16 bases between them. CDR3 nucleotides: TGTGCCAGCAGTTTGGGGGTCCCACTACTTTATGGCTACACCTTC. Its protein is CASSLGVPLLYGYTF.

This clonotype was detected a few times. The chain has TRBV29-1 and TRBJ1-1; D ambiguous. Deletions cut 3 bases from V and 1 base from J, with 9 bases between. Per germline, CDR1 SQVTM and CDR2 ANQGSEA. This CDR3 region has 13 residues. CDR3: CSVELGQNTEAFF. DNA of the CDR3: TGCAGCGTTGAGCTGGGTCAGAACACTGAAGCTTTCTTT.

V usage is TRBV9 and J usage is TRBJ2-1; 10 nucleotides line up with TRBD1. Germline CDR1 and CDR2: SGDLS and YYNGEE. The V gene end was trimmed by 0 bases and the J gene end by 8 bases; junction bases not matched to a gene: 11. The CDR3 has 17 residues. The chain's CDR3 is CASSVASPGTGDDEQFF. The CDR3 nucleotides read TGTGCCAGCAGCGTAGCAAGTCCCGGGACAGGGGATGATGAGCAGTTCTTC. The whole variable domain, filled in from reference TRBV9 and TRBJ2-1, reads DSGVTQTPKHLITATGQRVTLRCSPRSGDLSVYWYQQSLDQGLQFLIQYYNGEERAKGNILERFSAQQFPDLHSELNLSSLELGDSALYFCASSVASPGTGDDEQFFGPGTRLTVL.

This clonotype occurred many times. This chain links TRBV4-3 with TRBJ2-3; TRBD1 matches at 8 bases. Trimming removed 2 bases from V and 1 base from J; junction bases left unmatched: 5. CDR3 size: 16 residues. Germline values: CDR1 LGHNA, CDR2 YSLEER. CDR3 nucleotide sequence: TGCGCCAGCAGCCAACAGGACAGGGAGGGCACAGATACGCAGTATTTT. Protein sequence: CASSQQDREGTDTQYF.

The chain has TRBV6-2 or TRBV6-3 and TRBJ2-3; the D gene is possibly TRBD2 (6 bases). CDR3 length: 14 residues. V gave up 5 bases and J gave up 1 base, with 10 bases separating them. Germline V gene sequence: CDR1 MNHEY, CDR2 SVGEGT. The CDR3 here is CASSRASGTDTQYF. In DNA form, the CDR3 reads TGTGCCAGCAGTAGGGCTAGCGGCACAGATACGCAGTATTTT.

This chain links TRBV7-2 with TRBJ2-2; 8 nucleotides agree with TRBD2. Germline assignment: CDR1 SGHTA and CDR2 FQGNSA. This CDR3 has 16 residues. The trim removed 1 base at V and 7 bases at J, leaving 8 bases unmatched. This CDR3 reads CASSLGGSGIGGELFF. CDR3 nucleotide sequence: TGTGCCAGCAGCTTAGGAGGTAGCGGGATCGGCGGGGAGCTGTTTTTT.

This clonotype has just a few counts. The gene calls are TRBV6-1 and TRBJ2-2; 11 bases fit TRBD1. There are 15 residues in the CDR3. Trimming at V came to 6 bases and at J to 5 bases, leaving 5 bases not matched to a gene. Germline CDR1 MNHNS, CDR2 SASEGT. CDR3 sequence (DNA): TGTGCCAGCAGACGGGACAGGGGGGCGACCGGGGAGCTGTTTTTT. It encodes CASRRDRGATGELFF.

This clonotype was observed a handful of times. The chain recombines TRBV11-1 with TRBJ2-5, with 11 positions matching TRBD2. J was trimmed by 3 bases and V by 5 bases; bases with no gene match: 5. Per the germline V gene, CDR1 is SGHAT and CDR2 is FQDESV (reference sequence). The CDR3 runs to 15 residues. The chain's CDR3 is CASSARLAGKETQYF. The CDR3 DNA reads TGTGCCAGCAGCGCCCGACTAGCGGGAAAAGAGACCCAGTACTTC.

This clonotype was seen ten or more times. This sequence joins TRBV29-1 and TRBJ2-7, with 9 bases aligning to TRBD1. This CDR3 is built from 12 residues. Germline CDR1 reads SQVTM; CDR2 reads ANQGSEA. V lost 6 bases to trimming and J lost 0 bases; unmatched junction nucleotides: 0. CDR3: CSVGQGSYEQYF. In nucleotides, the CDR3 is TGCAGCGTGGGACAGGGCTCCTACGAGCAGTACTTC.

This clonotype was seen only a few times. The gene calls are TRBV28 and TRBJ1-5; 11 nucleotides agree with TRBD1. The CDR3 runs 14 residues. With 6 bases clipped from V and 5 bases from J, the junction kept 3 bases outside the gene matches. The germline V gene has CDR1 MDHEN and CDR2 SYDVKM. This CDR3 reads CASRDRGLHQPQHF. Here the CDR3 DNA reads TGTGCCAGCAGGGACAGGGGGCTGCATCAGCCCCAGCATTTT.

This clonotype occurred many times. The chain uses TRBV6-2 or TRBV6-3 and TRBJ2-6; D remains ambiguous. Trimming pared 0 bases from V and 4 bases from J, leaving 7 bases between. There are 15 residues in the CDR3. Germline CDR1 reads MNHEY; CDR2 reads SVGEGT. This CDR3 reads CASSYSGSGANVLTF. Written as DNA, the CDR3 is TGTGCCAGCAGTTACTCGGGTTCAGGGGCCAACGTCCTGACTTTC.

A few counts support this clonotype. V and J are TRBV4-1 and TRBJ2-7; tentatively, D is TRBD2 (7 bases). Germline V CDR1 and CDR2: MGHRA, YSYEKL. The germline V and J ends were trimmed by 3 bases and 2 bases, with 14 bases remaining between them. The CDR3 consists of 15 residues. The CDR3 DNA is TGCGCCAGCAGCCATCTAAGGGGGAGGGCCTACGAGCAGTACTTC. Translating it yields CASSHLRGRAYEQYF.

J is TRBJ2-5 and V is TRBV29-1; 7 bases map to TRBD1. The ends lost 1 base at V and 2 bases at J; junction bases unmatched: 4. The germline V gene encodes CDR1 SQVTM and CDR2 ANQGSEA. This CDR3 spans 14 amino acids. CDR3 protein: CSVEGGTVQETQYF. The CDR3 DNA sequence: TGCAGCGTTGAAGGGGGGACAGTGCAAGAGACCCAGTACTTC.

This clonotype turned up a few times. The chain links TRBV6-2 or TRBV6-3 to TRBJ1-1, with a tentative D call TRBD1 (6 bases). Germline V gives CDR1 MNHEY, CDR2 SVGEGT. V lost 7 bases to trimming and J lost 4 bases, with 13 bases between them. The CDR3 runs to 13 residues. The CDR3 reads CASNTGIFTEAFF. CDR3 DNA sequence: TGTGCCAGCAATACAGGGATCTTCACTGAAGCTTTCTTT.

This clonotype was seen more than once but under ten times. V and J are TRBV7-8 and TRBJ2-3; no reliable D call. Looked up from germline, CDR1 is SGHVS and CDR2 is FQNEAQ. V was clipped by 2 bases and J by 0 bases, with 6 bases between them. This CDR3 has 14 amino acids. The CDR3 region has the DNA TGTGCCAGCAGCTTACAGGCTAGCACAGATACGCAGTATTTT. It is translated as CASSLQASTDTQYF.